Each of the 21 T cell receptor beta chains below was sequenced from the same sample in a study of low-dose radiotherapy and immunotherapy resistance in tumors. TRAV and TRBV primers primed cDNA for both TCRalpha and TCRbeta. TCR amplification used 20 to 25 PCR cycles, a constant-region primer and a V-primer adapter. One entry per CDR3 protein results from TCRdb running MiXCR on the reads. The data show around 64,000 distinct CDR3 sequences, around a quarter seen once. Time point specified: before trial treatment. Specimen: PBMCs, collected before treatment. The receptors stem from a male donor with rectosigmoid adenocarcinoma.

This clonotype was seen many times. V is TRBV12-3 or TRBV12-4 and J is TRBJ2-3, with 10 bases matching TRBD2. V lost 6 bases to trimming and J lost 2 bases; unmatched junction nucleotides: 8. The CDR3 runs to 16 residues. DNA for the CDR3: TGTGCCAGCAGACCTTACCTAGCGGGGGACACAGATACGCAGTATTTT. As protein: CASRPYLAGDTDTQYF.

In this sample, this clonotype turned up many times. The CDR3 nucleotides read TGTGCCAGCAGTTTAAGGGGACAGGGTAATCAGCCCCAGCATTTT. Encoded protein: CASSLRGQGNQPQHF. This chain joins TRBV12-3 or TRBV12-4 and TRBJ1-5; 9 bases line up with TRBD1. The junction had 3 bases not matched to a gene; V was cut back by 2 bases and J by 4 bases. CDR3 size: 15 residues.

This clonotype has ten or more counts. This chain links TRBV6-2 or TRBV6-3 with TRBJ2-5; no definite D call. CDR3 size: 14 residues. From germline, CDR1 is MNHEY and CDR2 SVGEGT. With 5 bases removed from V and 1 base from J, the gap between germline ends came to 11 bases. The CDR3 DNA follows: TGTGCCAGCAGTCCACTCGCGGCCCAAGAGACCCAGTACTTC. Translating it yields CASSPLAAQETQYF.

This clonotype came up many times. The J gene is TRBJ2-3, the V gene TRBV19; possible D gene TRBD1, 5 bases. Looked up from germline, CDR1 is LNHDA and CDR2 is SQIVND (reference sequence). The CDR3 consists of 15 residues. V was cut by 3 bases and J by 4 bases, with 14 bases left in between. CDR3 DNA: TGTGCCAGTAGTATGGGGCCTTCGTGGGCAGATACGCAGTATTTT. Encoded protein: CASSMGPSWADTQYF.

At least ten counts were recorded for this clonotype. CDR3 region: CSVALWNTGELFF. The CDR3, as DNA: TGCAGCGTTGCTCTGTGGAACACCGGGGAGCTGTTTTTT. The chain has TRBV29-1 and TRBJ2-2; D gene ambiguous. CDR3 length equals 13 residues. V lost 4 bases, J lost 1 base, and 7 bases lay in between. Germline V CDR1 and CDR2: SQVTM, ANQGSEA.

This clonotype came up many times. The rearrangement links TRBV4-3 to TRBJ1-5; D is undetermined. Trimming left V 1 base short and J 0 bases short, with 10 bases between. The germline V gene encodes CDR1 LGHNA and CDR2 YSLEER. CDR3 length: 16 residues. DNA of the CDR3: TGCGCCAGCAGCCAAGGAGCTTATAATAGCAATCAGCCCCAGCATTTT. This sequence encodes CASSQGAYNSNQPQHF.

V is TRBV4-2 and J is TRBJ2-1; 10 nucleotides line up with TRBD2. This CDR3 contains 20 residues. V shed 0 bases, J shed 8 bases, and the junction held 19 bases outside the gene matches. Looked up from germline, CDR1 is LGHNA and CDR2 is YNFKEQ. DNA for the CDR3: TGTGCCAGCAGCCAAGATCCGTTAAGCGGGGGGGGACGCCCTGTGGATGAGCAGTTCTTC. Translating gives CASSQDPLSGGGRPVDEQFF.

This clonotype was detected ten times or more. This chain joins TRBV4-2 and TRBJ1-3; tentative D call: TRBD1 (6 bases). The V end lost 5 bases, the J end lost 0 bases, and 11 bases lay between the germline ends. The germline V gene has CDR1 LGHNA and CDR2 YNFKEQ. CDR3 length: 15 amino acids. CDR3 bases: TGTGCCAGCAGCAAGAACAGGGCCTCTGGAAACACCATATATTTT. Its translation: CASSKNRASGNTIYF.

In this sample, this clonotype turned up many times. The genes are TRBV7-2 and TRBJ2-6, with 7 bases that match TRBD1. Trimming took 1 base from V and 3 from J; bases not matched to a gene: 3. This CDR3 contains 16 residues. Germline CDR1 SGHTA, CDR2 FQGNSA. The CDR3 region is CASSLGTGVGANVLTF. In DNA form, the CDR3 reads TGTGCCAGCAGCTTAGGTACAGGGGTTGGGGCCAACGTCCTGACTTTC.

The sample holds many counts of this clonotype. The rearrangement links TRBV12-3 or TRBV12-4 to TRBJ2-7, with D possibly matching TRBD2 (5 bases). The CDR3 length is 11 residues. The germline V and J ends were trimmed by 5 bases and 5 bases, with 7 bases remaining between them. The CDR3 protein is CASSVRDEQYF. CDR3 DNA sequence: TGTGCCAGCAGTGTGCGGGACGAGCAGTACTTC.

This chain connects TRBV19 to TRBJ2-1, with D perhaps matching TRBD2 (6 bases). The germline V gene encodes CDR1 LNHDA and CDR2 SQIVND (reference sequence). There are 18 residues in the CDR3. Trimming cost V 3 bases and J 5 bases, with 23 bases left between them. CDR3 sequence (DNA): TGTGCCAGTAGTATGAGGAGCTCCCCCGCGGGAAGCCACAATGAGCAGTTCTTC. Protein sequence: CASSMRSSPAGSHNEQFF. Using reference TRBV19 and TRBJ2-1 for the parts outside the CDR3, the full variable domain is DGGITQSPKYLFRKEGQNVTLSCEQNLNHDAMYWYRQDPGQGLRLIYYSQIVNDFQKGDIAEGYSVSREKKESFPLTVTSAQKNPTAFYLCASSMRSSPAGSHNEQFFGPGTRLTVL.

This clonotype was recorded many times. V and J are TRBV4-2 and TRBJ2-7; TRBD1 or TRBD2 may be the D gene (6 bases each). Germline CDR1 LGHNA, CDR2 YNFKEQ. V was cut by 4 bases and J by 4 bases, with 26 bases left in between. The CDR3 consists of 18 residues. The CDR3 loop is CASSPILSTRDIVYEQYF. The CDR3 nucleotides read TGTGCCAGCAGCCCCATTCTGTCGACGCGGGACATCGTATACGAGCAGTACTTC.

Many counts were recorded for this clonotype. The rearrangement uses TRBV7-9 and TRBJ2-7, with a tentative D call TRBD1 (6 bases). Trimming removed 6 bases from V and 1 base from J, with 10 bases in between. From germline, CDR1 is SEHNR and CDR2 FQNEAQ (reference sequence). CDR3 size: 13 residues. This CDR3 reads CASRQGQSYEQYF. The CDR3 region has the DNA TGTGCCAGCAGACAAGGACAGTCCTACGAGCAGTACTTC. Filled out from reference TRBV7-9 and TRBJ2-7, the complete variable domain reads DTGVSQNPRHKITKRGQNVTFRCDPISEHNRLYWYRQTLGQGPEFLTYFQNEAQLEKSRLLSDRFSAERPKGSFSTLEIQRTEQGDSAMYLCASRQGQSYEQYFGPGTRLTVT.

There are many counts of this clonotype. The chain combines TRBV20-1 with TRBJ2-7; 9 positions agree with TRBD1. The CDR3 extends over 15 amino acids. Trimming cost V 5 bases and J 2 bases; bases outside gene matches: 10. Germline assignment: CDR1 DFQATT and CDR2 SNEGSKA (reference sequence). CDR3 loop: CSALRRDRAPYEQYF. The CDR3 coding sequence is TGCAGTGCTCTTCGCCGGGACAGGGCCCCCTACGAGCAGTACTTC.

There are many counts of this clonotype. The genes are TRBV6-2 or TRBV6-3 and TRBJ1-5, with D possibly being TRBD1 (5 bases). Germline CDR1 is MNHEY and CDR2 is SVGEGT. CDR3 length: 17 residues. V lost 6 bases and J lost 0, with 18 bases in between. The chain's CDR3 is CASSPRGGWGSNQPQHF. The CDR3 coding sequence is TGTGCCAGCAGCCCCCGTGGGGGGTGGGGTAGCAATCAGCCCCAGCATTTT.

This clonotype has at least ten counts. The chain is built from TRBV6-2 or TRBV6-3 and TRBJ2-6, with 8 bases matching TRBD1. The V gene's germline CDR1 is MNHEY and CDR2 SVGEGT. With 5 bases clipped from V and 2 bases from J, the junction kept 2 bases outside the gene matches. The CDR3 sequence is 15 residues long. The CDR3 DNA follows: TGTGCCAGCAGTCAGGGGGCGCCTGGGGCCAACGTCCTGACTTTC. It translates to CASSQGAPGANVLTF.

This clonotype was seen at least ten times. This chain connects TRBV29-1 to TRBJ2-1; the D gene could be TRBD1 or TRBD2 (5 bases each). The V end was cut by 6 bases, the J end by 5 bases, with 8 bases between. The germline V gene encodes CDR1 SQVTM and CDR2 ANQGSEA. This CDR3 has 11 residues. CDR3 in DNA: TGCAGCGTGGGACGGGACAATGAGCAGTTCTTC. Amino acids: CSVGRDNEQFF.

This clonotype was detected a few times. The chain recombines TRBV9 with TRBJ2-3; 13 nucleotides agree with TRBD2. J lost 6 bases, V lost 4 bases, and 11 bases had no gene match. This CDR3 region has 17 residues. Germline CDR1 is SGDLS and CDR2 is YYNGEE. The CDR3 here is CASSQGLAGVISDTQYF. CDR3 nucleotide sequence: TGTGCCAGCAGCCAAGGACTAGCGGGAGTTATTTCTGATACGCAGTATTTT.

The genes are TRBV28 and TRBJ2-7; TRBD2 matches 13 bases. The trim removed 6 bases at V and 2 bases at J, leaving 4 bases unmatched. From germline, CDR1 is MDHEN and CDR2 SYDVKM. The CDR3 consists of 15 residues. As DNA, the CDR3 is TGTGCCAGCAGCCCGGGACTAGCGGGGACCTACGAGCAGTACTTC. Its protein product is CASSPGLAGTYEQYF.

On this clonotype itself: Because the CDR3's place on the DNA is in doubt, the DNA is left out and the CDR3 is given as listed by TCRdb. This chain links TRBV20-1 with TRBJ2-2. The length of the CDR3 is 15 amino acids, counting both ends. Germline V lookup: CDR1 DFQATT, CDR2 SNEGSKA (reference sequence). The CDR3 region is CSASEAGNTGELFFF.

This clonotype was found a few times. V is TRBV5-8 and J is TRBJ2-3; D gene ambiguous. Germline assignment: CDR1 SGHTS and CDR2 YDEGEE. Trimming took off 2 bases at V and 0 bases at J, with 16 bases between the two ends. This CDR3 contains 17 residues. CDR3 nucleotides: TGTGCCAGCAGCTTTGGTGGCGGAACAACTAGCACAGATACGCAGTATTTT. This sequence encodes CASSFGGGTTSTDTQYF.